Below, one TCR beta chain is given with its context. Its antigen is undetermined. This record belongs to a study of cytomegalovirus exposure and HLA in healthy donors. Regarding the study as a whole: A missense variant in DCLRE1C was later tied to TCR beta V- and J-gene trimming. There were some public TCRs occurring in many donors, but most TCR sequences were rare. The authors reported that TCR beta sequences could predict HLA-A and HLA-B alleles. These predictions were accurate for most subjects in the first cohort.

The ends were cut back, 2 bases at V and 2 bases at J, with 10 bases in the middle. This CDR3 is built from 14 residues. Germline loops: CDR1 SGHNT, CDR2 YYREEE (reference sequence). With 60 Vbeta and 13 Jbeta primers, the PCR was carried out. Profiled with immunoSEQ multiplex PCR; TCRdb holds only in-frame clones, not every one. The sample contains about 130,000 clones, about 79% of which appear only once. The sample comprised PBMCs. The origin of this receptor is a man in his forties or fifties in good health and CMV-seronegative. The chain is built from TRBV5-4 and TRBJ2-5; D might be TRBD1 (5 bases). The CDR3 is CASSLGQLQETQYF. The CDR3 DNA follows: TGTGCCAGCAGCTTAGGACAACTACAAGAGACCCAGTACTTC.